This T cell receptor (beta chain) was obtained from a study of control samples from healthy donors and cancer patients. Assay: immunoSEQ multiplex PCR; the TCRdb copy retains only in-frame clones and omits some. The sample carries 90,000 to 100,000 clones, 75% to 85% recorded once. CDR3 length: 14 residues. Between the trimmed V and J ends, which lost 5 bases and 2 bases, there was a span of 12 bases. The V gene's germline CDR1 is SGHTA and CDR2 FQGNSA. This chain uses TRBV7-2 with TRBJ1-2; no definite D call. Sequencing was carried out using blood. The TCR originated in a woman in her thirties in good health. DNA for the CDR3: TGTGCCAGCAGCCCTCGCGACGGGAACTATGGCTACACCTTC. Protein sequence: CASSPRDGNYGYTF.